The clone carrying this TCR beta chain was picked up many times. This record belongs to a study of blood T cells in healthy people across ages. Using a J-beta primer mix together with a sample-barcoded 5' primer, a second PCR was run for roughly 6 to 12 cycles. Using its own MiXCR run on the 5' RACE reads, TCRdb lists one record per CDR3 protein. The sample lists more than 700,000 distinct CDR3 sequences, 50% to 65% seen once, with roughly 37% in the top ten. The CDR3 covers 15 residues. Per germline, CDR1 SGHVS and CDR2 FQNEAQ. J was trimmed by 6 bases and V by 1 base; bases with no gene match: 1. This receptor was obtained from an elderly man in good health. Sequenced: blood. The chain recombines TRBV7-8 with TRBJ2-1; TRBD2 matches at 12 bases. CDR3 loop: CASSLGLAGVNEQFF. CDR3 coding DNA: TGTGCCAGCAGCTTAGGACTAGCGGGAGTCAATGAGCAGTTCTTC.